The clone carrying this T cell receptor (beta chain) was seen once. Its antigen is not identified. Over several immunoSEQ plates, each subset's genomic DNA was distributed in even portions. Sequencing used immunoSEQ multiplex PCR; TCRdb keeps in-frame clones, though not all of them. The sample carries roughly 300,000 clones, less than 85% recorded once. V dropped 3 bases and J dropped 5; count of bases not matched to a gene: 3. In germline, CDR1 is SNHLY, CDR2 FYNNEI. There are 14 residues in the CDR3. The data were taken from a study of shared clonotypes between healthy human individuals. In the study overall: Each donor's CD8 memory used one plate, CD8 naive two, each CD4 subset three.

General study findings and limits: Clonotypes shared by all four sorted-subset donors had higher generation probabilities than non-shared clonotypes.

The clonotype originates from a man younger than 45 in good health. The specimen sequenced was memory CD4+ T cells sorted from blood. Documented subset: CD45RA-negative fraction. This sequence joins TRBV2 and TRBJ2-2, with 7 bases identical to TRBD2. The CDR3 is CASSDGRGTGELFF. The CDR3 nucleotides read TGTGCCAGCAGTGATGGGCGGGGGACCGGGGAGCTGTTTTTT.